This entry lists 11 T cell receptor beta chains sequenced from one sample in a study of blood T cells in healthy people across ages. The authors ran a second PCR of about 7 to 12 cycles using a sample-barcoded 5' primer and a J-beta primer mix. TCRdb fed the 5' RACE reads into MiXCR, producing one record per CDR3 protein. The sample holds over 1.5 million distinct CDR3 sequences; 49% are singletons and the top ten take about 2.1%. The sample was blood. These receptors were obtained from a woman aged 40 to 50 in good health.

The rearrangement uses TRBV20-1 and TRBJ2-4, with 9 positions matching TRBD1. J was trimmed by 3 bases and V by 1 base; bases with no gene match: 7. CDR1 and CDR2 (germline): DFQATT, SNEGSKA (reference sequence). This CDR3 comprises 16 residues. The CDR3 nucleotides are TGCAGTGCTAGAGCGGGACAGGGTAAAGTCAAAAACATTCAGTACTTC. Translated, it gives CSARAGQGKVKNIQYF.

The chain has TRBV7-9 and TRBJ2-4, with D possibly TRBD2 on 6 matching bases. With 5 bases removed from V and 8 bases from J, the gap between germline ends came to 13 bases. This CDR3 region has 13 residues. Germline V CDR1 and CDR2: SEHNR, FQNEAQ (reference sequence). CDR3 sequence reads: CASSGKWGDIQYF. The CDR3 nucleotides are TGTGCCAGCAGCGGGAAATGGGGGGACATTCAGTACTTC.

This chain uses TRBV20-1 with TRBJ2-5, with D tentatively TRBD1 or TRBD2 (5 bases each). The germline CDR1 and CDR2 sequences are DFQATT and SNEGSKA (reference sequence). This CDR3 region has 13 residues. Trimming left V 5 bases short and J 4 bases short, with 14 bases between. The CDR3 nucleotides are TGCAGTGCTGCCGGGACGAGGATAGAGACCCAGTACTTC. It encodes CSAAGTRIETQYF.

This clonotype was detected only a few times. J is TRBJ2-5 and V is TRBV7-2, with unresolved D. The V gene lost 5 bases and the J gene lost 5 bases, with 12 bases spanning the gap. Germline values: CDR1 SGHTA, CDR2 FQGNSA. This CDR3 has 13 amino acids. In nucleotides, the CDR3 is TGTGCCAGCAGCCGGGCCGTTCCGGAGACCCAGTACTTC. It specifies CASSRAVPETQYF.

This clonotype was counted ten times or more. J is TRBJ2-1 and V is TRBV4-1, with TRBD2 matching 11 bases. With 0 bases clipped from V and 4 bases from J, the junction kept 8 bases outside the gene matches. Germline CDR1 is MGHRA and CDR2 is YSYEKL. The CDR3 contains 18 residues. As DNA, the CDR3 is TGCGCCAGCAGCCAAGATCGGGCTAGCGGGGGGTCGTACAATGAGCAGTTCTTC. It codes for CASSQDRASGGSYNEQFF.

The chain employs TRBV28 and TRBJ2-1; a weak D match, TRBD2 (6 bases). V gave up 6 bases and J gave up 0 bases, with 9 bases separating them. The CDR3 loop spans 14 amino acids. Germline V gene lookup returns CDR1 MDHEN and CDR2 SYDVKM. CDR3 region: CASREGTSYNEQFF. The DNA for the CDR3 is TGTGCCAGCAGGGAGGGGACCTCCTACAATGAGCAGTTCTTC.

Only a few counts were recorded for this clonotype. This chain joins TRBV7-2 and TRBJ2-5, with D perhaps TRBD2 (6 bases). Trimming left V 4 bases short and J 0 bases short, with 9 bases between. Germline loops: CDR1 SGHTA, CDR2 FQGNSA. The CDR3 covers 14 residues. The CDR3 loop is CASSWGDYQETQYF. CDR3 DNA sequence: TGTGCCAGCAGCTGGGGGGACTACCAAGAGACCCAGTACTTC.

This clonotype was found a few times. The V call is TRBV4-1, the J call TRBJ2-3; unclear D gene. V was cut by 4 bases and J by 2 bases, with 19 bases left in between. This CDR3 has 17 residues. Germline V gene lookup returns CDR1 MGHRA and CDR2 YSYEKL. This CDR3 is CASSPFGKFPYTDTQYF. DNA of the CDR3: TGCGCCAGCAGCCCCTTTGGCAAGTTCCCTTACACAGATACGCAGTATTTT.

V and J are TRBV18 and TRBJ2-5; TRBD1 agrees at 8 bases. TRBJ2-7 matches the DNA end more closely, so the J call is doubtful. The CDR3 spans 15 residues. Germline loops: CDR1 KGHSH, CDR2 LQKENI. The CDR3: CASSPATRGPNEQYF. As DNA, the CDR3 is TGTGCCAGCTCACCAGCAACCAGGGGGCCAAACGAGCAGTACTTC.

This clonotype has a handful of counts. This chain uses TRBV5-6 with TRBJ2-6; D is unresolved. The CDR3 covers 13 residues. CDR1 SGHDT and CDR2 YYEEEE come from the germline V gene. V was shortened by 7 bases and J by 4 bases, with 9 bases between the two germline ends. The CDR3 loop reads CASRLWGANVLTF. In nucleotides, the CDR3 is TGTGCCAGCCGCCTTTGGGGGGCCAACGTCCTGACTTTC.

This clonotype has more than one count but fewer than ten. In nucleotides, the CDR3 is TGCAGTGCTAGGCCGGGACAGGGACTACTTACGAACTATGGCTACACCTTC. Residues: CSARPGQGLLTNYGYTF. This chain connects TRBV20-1 to TRBJ1-2; TRBD1 matches 9 bases. This CDR3 has 17 residues. V was clipped by 3 bases and J by 2 bases; unmatched bases: 13. Germline CDR1 and CDR2: DFQATT and SNEGSKA (reference sequence).